This T cell receptor (beta chain) was sequenced during a study (dated by TCRdb to the mid-2010s). Concerning the study at large: Whether tumor-infiltrating Tregs in breast cancer are recruited from blood Tregs or converted in situ from other CD4+ T cell subsets was tested.

V was cut back by 1 base and J by 14 bases, leaving a gap of 10 bases between them. Looking up the germline V gene yields CDR1 SGHDT and CDR2 YYEEEE. The CDR3, from cysteine to phenylalanine, totals 11 residues. Only the CDR3 region is kept as DNA, spanning 33 bases read in frame from base 1. Amplification of full-length TCR variable regions was done by 5' RACE PCR using constant-region reverse primers, and this step was followed by semi-nested PCR with Nested Universal Primer A. Using the ReliaPrep RNA Cell Miniprep System, total RNA was extracted, and the SMARTer RACE 5'/3' Kit was then used to reverse transcribe the RNA into 5'RACE-ready cDNA. Full-length TCR alpha and beta libraries were barcoded with multiplex adaptors and sequenced on an Illumina MiSeq. Per the source publication's procedure: Sequencing data were pooled across the five patients for each of nine subset-tissue groups and compared by unsupervised clustering of TCR gene usage. The Morisita-Horn index was used to calculate repertoire similarity, with shared sequences weighted according to their contribution to each repertoire. TCRdb reprocessing: public reads trimmed at Q25 with fastp, clones called with MiXCR, in-frame beta chains kept. Rows are unified per CDR3 protein, each entry keeping the most common DNA and genes. Here the V and J calls rest on TCRdb's processing, not on the authors' analysis. For this sample the table gives approximately 50,000 distinct CDR3 sequences, of which approximately 26% were detected only once. Of the sample, approximately 2.2% falls within the top ten clones.

For this clonotype: It lacks a known antigen. No quality values exist for individual bases; no much larger clone is one base distant.

CD4+CD25+CD127-/low cells were isolated as Tregs. Tregs, naive and memory CD4+ T cells from tumor, blood and ipsilateral draining lymph nodes of five breast cancer patients underwent full-length TCR alpha and beta sequencing. Tumor tissue and lymph nodes obtained from ipsilateral axillary dissection were perfused with PBS, minced and then digested with collagenase I and hyaluronidase. A purity exceeding 90% was confirmed by FACS for the sorted cell populations. The research as a whole found: Rather than covering whole repertoires, validation in the larger cohort was restricted to a single TCR beta V-J rearrangement. In terms of TCR gene usage, tumor memory CD4+ T cells clustered together with blood and lymph node memory CD4+ cells, as well as with lymph node naive CD4+ cells. The greatest overlap of tumor-infiltrating Treg TCR alpha and beta sequences was with tumor naive CD4+ T cells, followed next by blood naive CD4+ T cells.

Recombination linked TRBV5-6 to TRBJ2-1; a weak D assignment points to TRBD2 (5 bases agree). This clonotype was obtained from a female donor with breast cancer. What was sequenced was tumor-infiltrating Tregs sorted from the breast tumor. The CDR3 here reads CASSLRESKFF. The sequence in DNA is TGTGCCAGCAGCTTGAGGGAGTCCAAGTTCTTC.